Below, one T cell receptor (beta chain) is given with its context. Its specificity is unknown. Profiling relied on immunoSEQ multiplex PCR, and the TCRdb table lists in-frame clones only, not all of them. The profile shows under 200,000 clones, roughly 95% of them singletons. The data derive from a study of cytomegalovirus exposure and HLA in healthy donors. Losses at the gene ends were 2 bases for V and 1 base for J; bases not matched to a gene: 5. CDR1 and CDR2 from the germline V gene are GTSNPN and SVGIG (reference sequence). The CDR3 is made up of 15 amino acids. Findings of the study overall: Both high specificity and high sensitivity reportedly marked the classifier's diagnosis of cytomegalovirus status. Subsequent analysis revealed that first-cohort TCR clusters tended to co-occur in the roughly 120 validation repertoires.

The chain combines TRBV30 with TRBJ2-3; 8 bases align to TRBD2. Sequences were obtained from PBMCs. The clonotype was recovered from a woman under 30 in good health and CMV-seronegative. Here the CDR3 reads CAWSLAGYRTDTQYF. CDR3 bases: TGTGCCTGGAGTCTAGCGGGTTATCGCACAGATACGCAGTATTTT.